This is a list of T cell receptor beta chains from one sample in a study of T cells after posttransplantation cyclophosphamide. Assay used: immunoSEQ multiplex PCR; TCRdb lists only in-frame clones, some missing. Altogether approximately 50,000 clones are present, roughly 92% being singletons, with the ten largest covering approximately 2.8%. What was sequenced was PBMCs. The origin of the receptors is a woman aged 25 to 39 in good health and a related stem cell transplant donor. The CDR3 runs from the conserved cysteine through the conserved F or W. The order of the fields is J gene, V gene, CDR3 protein.

TRBJ1-2 TRBV18 CASSPKVADRTYGYTF
TRBJ1-6 TRBV19 CASKVQGVGNSPLHF
TRBJ2-2 TRBV7-9 CASSLGSTGELFF
TRBJ2-2 TRBV7-7 CASSSRTGHTGELFF
TRBJ1-2 TRBV10-3 CAISGTDRENGYTF
TRBJ1-6 TRBV7-2 CASSPGQGNSPLHF
TRBJ1-1 TRBV5-5 CASSGTGGVTEAFF
TRBJ2-5 TRBV28 CASSFGLAGLQETQYF
TRBJ1-1 TRBV5-1 CASSSQVMGTEAFF
TRBJ1-4 TRBV19 CASGGRASFREKLFF
TRBJ2-7 TRBV9 CASSPHQGWLRSANYEQYF
TRBJ2-4 TRBV19 CASSMGQIQALVAKNIQYF
TRBJ2-7 TRBV18 CASSSRDSGYEQYF
TRBJ1-2 TRBV25-1 CASGPGLGYGYTF
TRBJ2-2 TRBV7-2 CASSLDGGGGRELFF
TRBJ2-3 TRBV5-1 CASSLEGALDTDTQYF
TRBJ1-2 TRBV4-3 CASSQEGRNGYTF
TRBJ1-2 TRBV9 CASSTGTGYGNYGYTF
TRBJ1-2 TRBV2 CASSEAPGVYGYTF
TRBJ2-7 TRBV19 CASSIGAGRSYEQYF
TRBJ2-2 TRBV10-3 CAISESGLAQLNTGELFF
TRBJ2-2 TRBV14 CASSQATSGATNTGELFF
TRBJ1-2 TRBV6-5 CASSYKKHYGYTF
TRBJ1-5 TRBV2 CASSSGGALNQPQHF
TRBJ2-3 TRBV6-4 CASSPGPESTDTQYF
TRBJ2-1 TRBV11-2 CASSLEGRGGVDEQFF
TRBJ2-1 TRBV5-6 CASSWDSTNEQFF
TRBJ1-6 TRBV27 CASRILEINSPLHF
TRBJ1-5 TRBV5-1 CASSLEGRGNQPQHF
TRBJ1-3 TRBV11-2 CASSLGQGVGNTIYF
TRBJ2-1 TRBV6-6 CASSQSTDNNEQFF
TRBJ1-1 TRBV19 CASSIVGGAGAEAFF
TRBJ2-3 TRBV7-6 CASSGLADTQYF
TRBJ2-5 TRBV5-8 CASSFHWAGGVLETQYF
TRBJ1-1 TRBV6-5 CASSQPSGPNTEAFF
TRBJ1-6 TRBV7-9 CASSPRTGGNSPLHF
TRBJ1-1 TRBV12-5 CASGLAYTEAFF
TRBJ2-2 TRBV2 CASRIVRGMTGELFF
TRBJ1-4 TRBV7-9 CASSLTDSNEKLFF
TRBJ1-2 TRBV5-6 CASSSSHRSYGYTF
TRBJ1-4 TRBV5-1 CASSLGQGFNEKLFF
TRBJ2-7 TRBV29-1 CSVESASSYEQYF
TRBJ1-1 TRBV18 CASSPQGLRTEAFF
TRBJ2-5 TRBV5-5 CASNGGVVKTQYF
TRBJ1-4 TRBV5-5 CASSASGTGANEKLFF
TRBJ2-5 TRBV6-5 CASRSWQADQETQYF